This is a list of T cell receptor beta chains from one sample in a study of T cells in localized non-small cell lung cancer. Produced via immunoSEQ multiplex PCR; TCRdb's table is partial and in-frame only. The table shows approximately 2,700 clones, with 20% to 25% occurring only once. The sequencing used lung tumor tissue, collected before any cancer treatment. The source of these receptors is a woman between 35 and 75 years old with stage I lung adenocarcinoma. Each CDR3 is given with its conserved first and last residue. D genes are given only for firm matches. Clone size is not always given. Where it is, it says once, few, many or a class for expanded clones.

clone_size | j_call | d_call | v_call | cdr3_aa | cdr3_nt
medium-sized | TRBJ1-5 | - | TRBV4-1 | CASSHIVQSDQPQHF | TGCGCCAGCAGCCATATTGTCCAGTCCGATCAGCCCCAGCATTTT
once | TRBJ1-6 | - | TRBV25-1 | CASSDEGRSPLHF | TGTGCCAGCAGTGATGAGGGTAGGTCACCCCTCCACTTT
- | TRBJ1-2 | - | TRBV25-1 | CASSEGGQPNYGYTF | TGTGCCAGCAGTGAAGGGGGTCAGCCAAACTATGGCTACACCTTC
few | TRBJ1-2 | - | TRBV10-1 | CASRVSKAGNYGYTF | TGCGCCAGCAGAGTGAGTAAAGCGGGGAACTATGGCTACACCTTC
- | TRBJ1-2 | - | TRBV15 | CATSRAGLNYGYTF | TGTGCCACCAGCAGAGCAGGGTTAAACTATGGCTACACCTTC
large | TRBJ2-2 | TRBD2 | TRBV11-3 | CASSLSGGDTGELFF | TGTGCCAGCAGTCTTAGCGGGGGAGACACCGGGGAGCTGTTTTTT
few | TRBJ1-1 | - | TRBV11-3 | CASSLGGMNTEAFF | TGTGCCAGCAGCCTGGGCGGCATGAACACTGAAGCTTTCTTT
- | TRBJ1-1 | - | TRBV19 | CASTLTPGVTEAFF | TGTGCCAGTACTCTTACACCAGGGGTCACTGAAGCTTTCTTT
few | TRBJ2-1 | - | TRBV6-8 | CASRPLGGMSSYNEQFF | TGTGCCAGCAGGCCACTTGGGGGGATGAGCTCCTACAATGAGCAGTTCTTC
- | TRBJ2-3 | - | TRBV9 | CASSVEHPTKDTQYF | TGTGCCAGCAGCGTAGAACACCCAACTAAAGATACGCAGTATTTT
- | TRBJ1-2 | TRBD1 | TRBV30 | CAWSVDRGLGYTF | TGTGCCTGGAGTGTTGACAGGGGGCTTGGCTACACCTTC
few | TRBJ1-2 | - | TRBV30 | CAWSVGGPYGYTF | TGTGCCTGGAGTGTCGGGGGGCCCTATGGCTACACCTTC
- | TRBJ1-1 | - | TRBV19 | CASSTQVNTEAFF | TGTGCCAGTAGTACCCAGGTGAACACTGAAGCTTTCTTT
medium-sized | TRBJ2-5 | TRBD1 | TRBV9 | CASSVYDRARETQYF | TGTGCCAGCAGTGTCTACGACAGGGCTCGGGAGACCCAGTACTTC
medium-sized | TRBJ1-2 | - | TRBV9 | CASSVGVRQDANYGYTF | TGTGCCAGCAGCGTAGGAGTCCGGCAGGATGCTAACTATGGCTACACCTTC
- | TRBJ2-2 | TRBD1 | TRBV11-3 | CASTSGTENTGELFF | TGTGCCAGCACCTCTGGGACAGAGAACACCGGGGAGCTGTTTTTT
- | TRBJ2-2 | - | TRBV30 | CAWIRRGANTGELFF | TGTGCCTGGATCCGCAGGGGTGCGAACACCGGGGAGCTGTTTTTT
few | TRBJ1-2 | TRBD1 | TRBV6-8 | CASSIQGGLYYGYTF | TGTGCCAGCAGTATCCAGGGGGGATTGTACTATGGCTACACCTTC
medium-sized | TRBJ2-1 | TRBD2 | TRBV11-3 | CASSFSGGVYNEQFF | TGTGCCAGCAGCTTTAGCGGGGGAGTCTACAATGAGCAGTTCTTC
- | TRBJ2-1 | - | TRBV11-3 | CASSLGESYYSYNEQFF | TGTGCCAGCAGCTTAGGGGAGAGCTACTACTCCTACAATGAGCAGTTCTTC
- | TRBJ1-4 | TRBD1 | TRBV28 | CASSLPGTGGMGEKLFF | TGTGCCAGCAGTTTACCCGGTACAGGGGGGATGGGAGAAAAACTGTTTTTT
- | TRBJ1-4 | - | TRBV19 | CASTAIMTGYNEKLFF | TGTGCCAGTACCGCTATTATGACGGGGTATAATGAAAAACTGTTTTTT
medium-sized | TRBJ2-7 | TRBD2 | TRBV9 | CASSPRGVAPYEQYF | TGTGCCAGCAGCCCACGGGGGGTGGCCCCCTACGAGCAGTACTTC
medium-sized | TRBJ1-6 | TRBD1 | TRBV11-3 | CASSPLLTGGYNSPLHF | TGTGCCAGCAGCCCGCTTTTGACAGGGGGGTATAATTCACCCCTCCACTTT
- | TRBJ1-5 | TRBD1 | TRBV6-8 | CASSYSQDRGHF | TGTGCCAGCAGTTACTCGCAGGACAGGGGGCATTTT
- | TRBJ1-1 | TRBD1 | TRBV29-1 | CSVIRQGVEAFF | TGCAGCGTTATTAGACAGGGAGTAGAAGCTTTCTTT
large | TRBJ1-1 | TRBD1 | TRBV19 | CASRGRGTNTEAFF | TGTGCCAGTAGGGGCAGGGGGACGAACACTGAAGCTTTCTTT
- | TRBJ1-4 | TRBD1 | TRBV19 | CATKEGQGAEKLFF | TGTGCCACAAAAGAAGGACAGGGGGCGGAAAAACTGTTTTTT
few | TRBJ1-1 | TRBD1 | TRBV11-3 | CASSLGAGGNTEAFF | TGTGCCAGCAGCTTGGGGGCAGGGGGGAACACTGAAGCTTTCTTT
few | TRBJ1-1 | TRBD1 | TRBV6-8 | CATLRTGLMNTEAFF | TGTGCCACCCTTCGGACAGGCCTCATGAACACTGAAGCTTTCTTT
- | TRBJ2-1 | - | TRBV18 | CASSPSSATYSYNEQFF | TGTGCCAGCTCACCCTCCTCAGCTACCTATTCCTACAATGAGCAGTTCTTC
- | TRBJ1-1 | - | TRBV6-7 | CASSYGPRAFF | TGTGCCAGCAGTTACGGACCCCGGGCTTTCTTT
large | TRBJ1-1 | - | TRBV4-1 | CASSHERMNTEAFF | TGCGCCAGCAGCCATGAAAGGATGAACACTGAAGCTTTCTTT
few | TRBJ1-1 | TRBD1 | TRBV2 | CASRTGGSTEAFF | TGTGCCTCTAGGACAGGGGGTTCAACTGAAGCTTTCTTT
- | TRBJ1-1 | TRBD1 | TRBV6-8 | CASTTRGGAWEAFF | TGTGCCAGCACCACGAGAGGGGGCGCATGGGAAGCTTTCTTT
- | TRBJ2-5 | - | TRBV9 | CASSGTRLETQYF | TGTGCCAGCAGCGGGACACGGCTAGAGACCCAGTACTTC
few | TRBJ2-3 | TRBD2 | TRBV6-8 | CATGLAGDTFTDTQYF | TGTGCCACAGGACTAGCGGGGGACACCTTCACAGATACGCAGTATTTT
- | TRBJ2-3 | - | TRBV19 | CASSMTASSTDTQYF | TGTGCCAGTAGTATGACTGCGAGTAGCACAGATACGCAGTATTTT
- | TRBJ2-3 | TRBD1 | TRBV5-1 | CASSAGDRVTADTQYF | TGCGCCAGCAGCGCGGGGGACAGGGTGACGGCAGATACGCAGTATTTT
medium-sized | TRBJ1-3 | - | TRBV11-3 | CASSPRGRFGNTIYF | TGTGCCAGCAGCCCCCGAGGGAGGTTTGGAAACACCATATATTTT
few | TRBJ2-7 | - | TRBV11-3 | CASSPQIGQGKFEQYF | TGTGCCAGCAGCCCCCAGATCGGGCAGGGGAAGTTCGAGCAGTACTTC
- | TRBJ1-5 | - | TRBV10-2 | CASSESAGLSNQPQHF | TGCGCCAGCAGTGAGTCAGCGGGGCTTAGCAATCAGCCCCAGCATTTT
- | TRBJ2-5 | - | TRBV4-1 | CASSQGRWYQETQYF | TGCGCCAGCAGCCAAGGACGGTGGTACCAAGAGACCCAGTACTTC
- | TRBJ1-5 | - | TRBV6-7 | CASSRDRSNQPQHF | TGTGCCAGCAGCCGCGACAGGAGCAATCAGCCCCAGCATTTT
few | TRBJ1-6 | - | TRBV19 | CASSIDLRNSDSPLHF | TGTGCCAGTAGTATAGATCTGCGGAATTCGGATTCACCCCTCCACTTT
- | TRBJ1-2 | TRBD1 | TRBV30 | CAAAGTDYGYTF | TGTGCCGCCGCCGGGACAGACTATGGCTACACCTTC
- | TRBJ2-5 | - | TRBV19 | CASRRGETQYF | TGTGCCAGTAGACGGGGAGAGACCCAGTACTTC
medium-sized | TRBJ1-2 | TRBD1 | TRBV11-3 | CASNPGQGSYGYTF | TGTGCCAGCAACCCTGGACAGGGGTCCTATGGCTACACCTTC
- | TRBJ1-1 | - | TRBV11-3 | CASSDQRENTEAFF | TGTGCCAGCAGCGATCAACGGGAGAACACTGAAGCTTTCTTT
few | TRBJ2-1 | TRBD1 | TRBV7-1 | CASSSTGVNEQFF | TGTGCCAGCAGTTCAACAGGGGTGAATGAGCAGTTCTTC